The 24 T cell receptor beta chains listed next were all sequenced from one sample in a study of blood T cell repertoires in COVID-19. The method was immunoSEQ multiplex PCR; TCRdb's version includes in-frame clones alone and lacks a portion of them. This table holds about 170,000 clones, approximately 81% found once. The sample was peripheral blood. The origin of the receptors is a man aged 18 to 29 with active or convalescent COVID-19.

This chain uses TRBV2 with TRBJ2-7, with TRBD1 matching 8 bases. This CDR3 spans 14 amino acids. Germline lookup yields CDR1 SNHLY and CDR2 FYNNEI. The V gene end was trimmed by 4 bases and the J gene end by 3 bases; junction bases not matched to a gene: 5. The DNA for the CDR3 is TGTGCCAGCAGTGCGGGACAGGTTATCTACGAGCAGTACTTC. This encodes CASSAGQVIYEQYF.

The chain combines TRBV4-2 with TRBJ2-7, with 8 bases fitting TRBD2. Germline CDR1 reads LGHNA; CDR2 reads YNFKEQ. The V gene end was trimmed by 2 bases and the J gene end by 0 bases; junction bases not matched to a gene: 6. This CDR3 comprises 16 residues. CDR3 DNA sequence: TGTGCCAGCAGCCAACTATCCGGGACTAGCTCCTACGAGCAGTACTTC. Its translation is CASSQLSGTSSYEQYF.

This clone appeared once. The CDR3 spells CASSHSGLAEHTDTQYF. CDR3 in DNA: TGTGCCAGCAGCCACTCGGGACTAGCGGAGCACACAGATACGCAGTATTTT. The rearrangement links TRBV3-1 (or the pseudogene TRBV3-2) to TRBJ2-3, with 11 bases identical to TRBD2. CDR3 size: 17 residues. Germline trimming cut 3 bases from V and 2 bases from J; bases unmatched to any gene: 7. CDR1 is LGHDT, CDR2 YNNKEL, per germline (reference sequence).

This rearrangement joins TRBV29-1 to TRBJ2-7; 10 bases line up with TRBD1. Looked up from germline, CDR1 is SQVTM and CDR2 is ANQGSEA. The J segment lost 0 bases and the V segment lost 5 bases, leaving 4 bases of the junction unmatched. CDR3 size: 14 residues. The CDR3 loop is CSVQRTGGSYEQYF. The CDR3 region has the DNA TGCAGCGTTCAAAGGACAGGGGGCTCCTACGAGCAGTACTTC.

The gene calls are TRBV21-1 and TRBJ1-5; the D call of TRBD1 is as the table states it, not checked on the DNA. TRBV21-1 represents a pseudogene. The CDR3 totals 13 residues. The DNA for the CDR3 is TGTGCCAGCCTACAGGGGAATAAACTGCCCCAGCATTTT. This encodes CASLQGNKLPQHF.

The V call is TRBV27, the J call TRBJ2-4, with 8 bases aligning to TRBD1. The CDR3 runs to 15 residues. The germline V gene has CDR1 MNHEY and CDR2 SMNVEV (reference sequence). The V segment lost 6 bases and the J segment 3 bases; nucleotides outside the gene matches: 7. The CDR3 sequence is CASSLDRDGKNIQYF. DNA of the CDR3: TGTGCCAGCAGCCTGGACAGGGACGGCAAAAACATTCAGTACTTC.

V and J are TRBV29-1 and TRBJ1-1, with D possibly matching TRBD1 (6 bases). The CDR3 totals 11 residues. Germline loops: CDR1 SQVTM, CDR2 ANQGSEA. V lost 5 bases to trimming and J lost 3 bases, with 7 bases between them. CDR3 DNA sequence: TGCAGCGTTAGGACAGACACTGAAGCTTTCTTT. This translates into CSVRTDTEAFF.

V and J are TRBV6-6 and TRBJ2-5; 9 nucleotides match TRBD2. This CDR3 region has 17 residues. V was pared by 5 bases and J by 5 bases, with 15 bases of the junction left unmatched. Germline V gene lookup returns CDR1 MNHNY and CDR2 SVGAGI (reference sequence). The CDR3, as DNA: TGTGCCAGCAGTCCGACCTGGCGGGAGGGGAGGGGGGAGACCCAGTACTTC. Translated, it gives CASSPTWREGRGETQYF.

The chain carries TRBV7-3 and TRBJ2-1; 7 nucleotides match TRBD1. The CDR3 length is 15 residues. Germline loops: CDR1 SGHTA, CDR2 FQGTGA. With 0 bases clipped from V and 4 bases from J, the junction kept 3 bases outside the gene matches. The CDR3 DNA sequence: TGTGCCAGCAGCTTAACGAGGGGGCCTTACAATGAGCAGTTCTTC. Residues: CASSLTRGPYNEQFF.

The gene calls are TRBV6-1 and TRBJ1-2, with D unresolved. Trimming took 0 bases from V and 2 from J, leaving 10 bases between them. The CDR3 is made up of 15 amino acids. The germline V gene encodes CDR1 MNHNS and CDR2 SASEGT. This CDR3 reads CASSEALVQNYGYTF. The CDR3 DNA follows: TGTGCCAGCAGTGAAGCGCTGGTACAGAACTATGGCTACACCTTC.

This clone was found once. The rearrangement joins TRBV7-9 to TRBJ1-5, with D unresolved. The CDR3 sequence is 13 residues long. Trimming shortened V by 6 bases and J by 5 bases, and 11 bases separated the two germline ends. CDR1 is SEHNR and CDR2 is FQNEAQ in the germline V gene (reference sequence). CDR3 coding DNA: TGTGCCAGCAGTCAAGACAACTATCAGCCCCAGCATTTT. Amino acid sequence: CASSQDNYQPQHF.

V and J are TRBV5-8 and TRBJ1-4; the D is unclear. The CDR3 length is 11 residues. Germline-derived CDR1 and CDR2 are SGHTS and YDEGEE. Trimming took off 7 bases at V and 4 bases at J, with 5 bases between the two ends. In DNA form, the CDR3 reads TGTGCCAGCGTCCTTAATGAAAAACTGTTTTTT. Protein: CASVLNEKLFF.

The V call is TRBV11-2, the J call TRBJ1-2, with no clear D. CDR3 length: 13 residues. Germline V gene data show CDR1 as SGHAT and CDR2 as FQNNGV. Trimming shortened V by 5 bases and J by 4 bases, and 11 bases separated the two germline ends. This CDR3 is CASSIPGIYGYTF. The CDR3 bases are TGTGCCAGCAGCATACCCGGGATCTATGGCTACACCTTC.

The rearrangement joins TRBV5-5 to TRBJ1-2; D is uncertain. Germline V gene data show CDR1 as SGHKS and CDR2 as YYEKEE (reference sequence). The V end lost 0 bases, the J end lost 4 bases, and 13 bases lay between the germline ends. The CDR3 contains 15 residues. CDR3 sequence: CASSLAGEMLYGYTF. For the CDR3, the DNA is TGTGCCAGCAGCTTGGCCGGGGAGATGCTCTATGGCTACACCTTC.

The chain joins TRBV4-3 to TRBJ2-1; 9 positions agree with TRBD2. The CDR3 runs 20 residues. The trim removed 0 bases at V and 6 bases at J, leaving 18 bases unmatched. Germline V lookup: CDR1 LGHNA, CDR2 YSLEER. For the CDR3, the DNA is TGCGCCAGCAGCCAAGATAGCCTCGCAGACCTAAGCGGGAGGACCAATGAGCAGTTCTTC. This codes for CASSQDSLADLSGRTNEQFF.

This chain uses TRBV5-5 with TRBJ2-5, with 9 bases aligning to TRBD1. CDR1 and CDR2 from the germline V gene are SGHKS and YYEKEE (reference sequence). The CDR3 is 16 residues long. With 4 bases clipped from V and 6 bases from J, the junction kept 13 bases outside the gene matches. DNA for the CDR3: TGTGCCAGCAGCATAATACAGGGGGCGTTTTGGAAGACCCAGTACTTC. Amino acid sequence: CASSIIQGAFWKTQYF.

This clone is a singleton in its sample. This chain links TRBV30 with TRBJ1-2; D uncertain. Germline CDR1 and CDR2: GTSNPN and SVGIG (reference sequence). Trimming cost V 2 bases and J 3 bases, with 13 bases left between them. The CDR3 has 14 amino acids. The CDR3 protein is CAWSHLMVDYGYTF. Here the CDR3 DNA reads TGTGCCTGGAGTCATTTAATGGTAGACTATGGCTACACCTTC.

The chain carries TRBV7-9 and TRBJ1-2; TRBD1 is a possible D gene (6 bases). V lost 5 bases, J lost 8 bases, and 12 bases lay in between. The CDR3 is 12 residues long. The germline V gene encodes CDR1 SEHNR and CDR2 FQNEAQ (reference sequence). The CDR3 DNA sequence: TGTGCCAGCAGCCGGGACATTGGAGGCTACACCTTC. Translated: CASSRDIGGYTF.

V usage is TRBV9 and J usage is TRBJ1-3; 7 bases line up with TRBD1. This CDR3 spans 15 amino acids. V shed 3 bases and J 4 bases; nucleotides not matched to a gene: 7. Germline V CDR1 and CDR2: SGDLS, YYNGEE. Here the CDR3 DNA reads TGTGCCAGCAGCGGATCGACAGGGTCAGGAAACACCATATATTTT. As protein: CASSGSTGSGNTIYF.

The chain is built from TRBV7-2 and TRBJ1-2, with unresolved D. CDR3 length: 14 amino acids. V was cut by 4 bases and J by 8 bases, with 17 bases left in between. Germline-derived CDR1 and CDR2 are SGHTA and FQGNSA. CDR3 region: CASSSLRVVEGYTF. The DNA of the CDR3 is TGTGCCAGCAGCTCGCTACGAGTCGTGGAGGGCTACACCTTC.

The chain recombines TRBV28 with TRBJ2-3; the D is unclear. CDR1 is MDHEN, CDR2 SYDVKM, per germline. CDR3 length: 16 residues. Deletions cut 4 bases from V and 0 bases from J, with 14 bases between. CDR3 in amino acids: CASSSRLGASTDTQYF. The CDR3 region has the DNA TGTGCCAGCAGTTCCCGCCTAGGAGCTAGCACAGATACGCAGTATTTT.

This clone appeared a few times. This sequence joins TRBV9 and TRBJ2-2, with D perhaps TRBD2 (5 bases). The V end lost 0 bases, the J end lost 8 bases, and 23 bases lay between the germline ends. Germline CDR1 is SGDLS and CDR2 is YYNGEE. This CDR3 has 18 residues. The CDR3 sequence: CASSVEGLFGGSAGELFF. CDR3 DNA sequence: TGTGCCAGCAGCGTAGAGGGTTTGTTTGGCGGGTCTGCAGGGGAGCTGTTTTTT.

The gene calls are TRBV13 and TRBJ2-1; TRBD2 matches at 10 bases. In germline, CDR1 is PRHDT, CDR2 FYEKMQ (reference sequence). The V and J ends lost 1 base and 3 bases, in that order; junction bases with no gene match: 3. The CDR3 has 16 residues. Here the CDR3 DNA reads TGTGCCAGCAGCTTAGAGGGACTAGCGCTCTACAATGAGCAGTTCTTC. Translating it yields CASSLEGLALYNEQFF.

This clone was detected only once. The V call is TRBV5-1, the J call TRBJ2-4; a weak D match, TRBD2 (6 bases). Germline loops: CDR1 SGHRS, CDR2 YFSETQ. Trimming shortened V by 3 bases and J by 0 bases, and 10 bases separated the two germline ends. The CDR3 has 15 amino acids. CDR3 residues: CASSSAEGAKNIQYF. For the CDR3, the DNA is TGCGCCAGCAGCTCGGCGGAGGGAGCCAAAAACATTCAGTACTTC.